The clone carrying this TCR beta chain was observed a single time. The sample originates from a study of blood T cell repertoires in COVID-19. TCRdb keeps only in-frame clones here, not all; method: immunoSEQ multiplex PCR. This sample has around 56,000 clones, with more than 75% found just once. Sample: peripheral blood. The TCR was taken from a man aged 55 to 70 with acute or convalescent COVID-19.

CDR3 sequence: CASSMARGEAFF. CDR3 DNA: TGTGCCAGTAGTATGGCAAGGGGTGAAGCTTTCTTT. The genes are TRBV19 and TRBJ1-1, with D perhaps TRBD1 (5 bases). The CDR3 extends over 12 amino acids. Germline CDR1 LNHDA, CDR2 SQIVND (reference sequence). V was cut by 3 bases and J by 7 bases, with 9 bases left in between.